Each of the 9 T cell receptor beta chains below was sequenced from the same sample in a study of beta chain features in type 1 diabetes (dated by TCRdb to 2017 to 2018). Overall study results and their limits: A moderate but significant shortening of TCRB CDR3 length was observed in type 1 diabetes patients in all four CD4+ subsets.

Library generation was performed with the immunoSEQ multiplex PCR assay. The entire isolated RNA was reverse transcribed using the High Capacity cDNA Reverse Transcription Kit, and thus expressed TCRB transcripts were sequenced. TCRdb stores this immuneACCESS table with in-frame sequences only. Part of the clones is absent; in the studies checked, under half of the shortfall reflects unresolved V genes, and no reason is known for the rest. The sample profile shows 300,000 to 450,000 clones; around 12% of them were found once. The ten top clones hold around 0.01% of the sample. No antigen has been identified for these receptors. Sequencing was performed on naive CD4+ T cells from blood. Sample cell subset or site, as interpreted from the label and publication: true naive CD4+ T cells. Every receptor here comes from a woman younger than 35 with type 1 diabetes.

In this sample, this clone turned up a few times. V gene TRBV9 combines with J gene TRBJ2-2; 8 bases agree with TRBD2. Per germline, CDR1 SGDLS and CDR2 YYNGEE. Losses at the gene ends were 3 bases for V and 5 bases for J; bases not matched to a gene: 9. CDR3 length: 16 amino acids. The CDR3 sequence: CASSATSGGGTGELFF. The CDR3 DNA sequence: TGTGCCAGCAGCGCAACTAGCGGAGGCGGGACCGGGGAGCTGTTTTTT. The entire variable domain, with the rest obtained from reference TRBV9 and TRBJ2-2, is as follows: DSGVTQTPKHLITATGQRVTLRCSPRSGDLSVYWYQQSLDQGLQFLIQYYNGEERAKGNILERFSAQQFPDLHSELNLSSLELGDSALYFCASSATSGGGTGELFFGEGSRLTVL.

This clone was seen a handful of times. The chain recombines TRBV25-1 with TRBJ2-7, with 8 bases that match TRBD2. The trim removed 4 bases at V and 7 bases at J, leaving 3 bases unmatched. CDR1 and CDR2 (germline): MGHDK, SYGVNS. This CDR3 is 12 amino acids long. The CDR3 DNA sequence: TGTGCCAGCAGTGCCGGGAGGGGTGAGCAGTACTTC. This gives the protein CASSAGRGEQYF.

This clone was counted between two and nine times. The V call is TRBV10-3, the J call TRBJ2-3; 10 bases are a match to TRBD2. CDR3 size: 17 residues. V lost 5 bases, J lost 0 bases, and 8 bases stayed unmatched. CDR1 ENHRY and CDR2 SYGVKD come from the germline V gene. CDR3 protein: CAISPGLASTSTDTQYF. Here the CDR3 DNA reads TGTGCCATCAGTCCGGGACTAGCGTCAACTAGCACAGATACGCAGTATTTT.

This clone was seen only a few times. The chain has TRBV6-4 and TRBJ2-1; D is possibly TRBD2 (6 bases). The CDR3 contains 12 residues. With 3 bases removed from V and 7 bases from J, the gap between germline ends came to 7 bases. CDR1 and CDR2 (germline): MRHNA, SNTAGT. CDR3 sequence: CASSDRGNEQFF. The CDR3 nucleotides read TGTGCCAGCAGTGATCGGGGGAATGAGCAGTTCTTC.

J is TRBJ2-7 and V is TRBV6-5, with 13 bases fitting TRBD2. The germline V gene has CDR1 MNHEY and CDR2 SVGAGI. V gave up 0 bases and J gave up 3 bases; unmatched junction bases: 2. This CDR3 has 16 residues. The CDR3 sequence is CASSYSGLAGNYEQYF. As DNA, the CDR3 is TGTGCCAGCAGTTACTCGGGACTAGCGGGGAACTACGAGCAGTACTTC.

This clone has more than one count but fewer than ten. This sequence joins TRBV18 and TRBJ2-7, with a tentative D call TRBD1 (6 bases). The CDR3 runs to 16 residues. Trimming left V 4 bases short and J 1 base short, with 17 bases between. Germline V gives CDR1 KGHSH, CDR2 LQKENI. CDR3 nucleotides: TGTGCCAGCTCACTTACTCCGGGGACAAATTCCTACGAGCAGTACTTC. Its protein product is CASSLTPGTNSYEQYF.

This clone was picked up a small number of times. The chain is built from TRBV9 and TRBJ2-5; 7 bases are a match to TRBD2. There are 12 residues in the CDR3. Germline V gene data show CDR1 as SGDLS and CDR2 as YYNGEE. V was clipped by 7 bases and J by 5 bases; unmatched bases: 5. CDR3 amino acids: CASGGSSETQYF. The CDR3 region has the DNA TGTGCCAGCGGCGGGAGTAGTGAGACCCAGTACTTC.

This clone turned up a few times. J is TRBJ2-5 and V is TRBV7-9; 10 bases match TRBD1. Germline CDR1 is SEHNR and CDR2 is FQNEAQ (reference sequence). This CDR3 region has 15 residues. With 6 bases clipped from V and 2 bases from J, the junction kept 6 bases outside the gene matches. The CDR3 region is CASRWDRGPQETQYF. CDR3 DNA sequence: TGTGCCAGCAGATGGGACAGGGGACCTCAAGAGACCCAGTACTTC.

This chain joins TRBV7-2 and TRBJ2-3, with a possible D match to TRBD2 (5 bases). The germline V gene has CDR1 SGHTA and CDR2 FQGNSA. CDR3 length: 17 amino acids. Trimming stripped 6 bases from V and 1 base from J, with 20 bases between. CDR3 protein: CASSSLGLGAGTDTQYF. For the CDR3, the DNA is TGTGCCAGCAGTTCCCTTGGATTGGGAGCGGGCACAGATACGCAGTATTTT.